This TCR beta chain was identified during a study of radiation and T cells in renal cell carcinoma. Regarding the study as a whole: Pretreatment tumor biopsies were lacking, so baseline clonotypes are unknown. Top tumor clonotypes rose in blood 2 weeks post-radiation, then contracted.

Sequenced by immunoSEQ multiplex PCR; TCRdb stores in-frame clones only, minus some. The sample records around 170,000 clones, 88% being singletons. A word on this clone: The antigen is not known.

The sample's time point: blood 4 weeks post-SBRT, at nephrectomy. Sample treatment: 15 Gy SBRT to primary tumor, nephrectomy 4 weeks later. Nephrectomy followed 15 Gy stereotactic body radiation by 4 weeks. Blood was sampled at baseline, 2 weeks and 4 weeks after SBRT. CDR1 is KGHSH, CDR2 LQKENI, per germline. CDR3 length equals 13 residues. V was pared by 3 bases and J by 5 bases, with 7 bases between. The chain is built from TRBV18 and TRBJ1-4; D is unresolved. This clonotype was sampled from a woman aged 50 to 60 with renal cell carcinoma. The material sequenced was blood, taken from a patient whose treatment included radiotherapy and nephrectomy. The CDR3 region has the DNA TGTGCCAGCTCACCGACCGGGAATGAAAAACTGTTTTTT. This gives the protein CASSPTGNEKLFF.